This T cell receptor beta chain appears in the sequencing data of a study of blood T cell repertoires in COVID-19 (dated by TCRdb to 2018 to 2021). With regard to the full study: Samples covering the acute and convalescent phases of COVID-19 were provided by collaborators in the United States, Italy and Spain. The material from the prospective study consisted of cDNA or gDNA derived from T cells, B-cell-depleted T cells, or PBMCs. The dataset comprised deeply sampled blood TCRbeta repertoires from subjects exposed to, actively infected with, or recovered from COVID-19. A freely available public database, intended as a resource for researchers studying the immune response to SARS-CoV-2, is where the repertoires were released. The samples were drawn from the first 160 participants of the ongoing ImmuneRACE study and from 950 to 1,500 subjects provided by 6 global collaborators. A de-identified subject ID, COVID-19 status, age in years and sex were almost always included in the sample metadata. Where available, HLA class I and class II types were obtained from metadata supplied by the sample provider rather than from assay-based typing. What the work shows at the level of the full study, not this receptor alone: Clinical and demographic metadata were provided uncurated, with the amount varying by source and participant.

The immunoSEQ Assay, a bias-controlled multiplex PCR, was used to amplify TCRbeta CDR3 regions from genomic DNA. As for the original processing: The number of nucleated cells in each sample was estimated from the amplification of reference gene primers within the assay. Sequence reads were collapsed and filtered to measure the absolute abundance of every unique TCRbeta CDR3 rearrangement. For each sample, productive Simpson clonality was calculated by taking the square root of Simpson's diversity index across productive rearrangements. TCRdb mirrors the immuneACCESS table, restricted to in-frame sequences. Some clones are absent from its copies; in checked studies, under half trace to an unresolved V gene, and the reason for the others is unknown. The V and J calls and clone size are taken from that table; D and trimming were inferred from the DNA. The sample data list 210,000 or so clones, and 80% to 90% of these were observed just once. The biggest ten clones account for roughly 3.7% of the sample.

Enrolling through a virtual design, the prospective study's participants ranged in age from roughly 18 to 89 years and lived across roughly 23 United States geographic areas. In the prospective study, cohorts were assigned on the basis of participant-reported clinical history obtained from a screening survey and a study questionnaire. Exposed participants were defined as having been in contact with someone with a PCR-confirmed or clinician-diagnosed COVID-19 case within 2 weeks of study entry. Each participant in the prospective study had whole blood, serum and a nasopharyngeal or oropharyngeal swab collected by mobile phlebotomists. Prospective study participants could optionally give additional blood draws and questionnaires over a roughly two-month period. Before DNA extraction, blood samples from the prospective study were shipped at room temperature or frozen. About this clone itself: What this receptor recognizes is not known. No much larger clonotype is one base removed from it; base qualities were not supplied.

The germline V gene (reference sequence) supplies CDR1 LNHDA and CDR2 SQIVND. Relative to germline, V is 7 bases shorter and J is 2 bases shorter, with 24 bases between their ends. The CDR3 covers 18 residues, taking in both the cysteine and the phenylalanine. The sequence is cut down to CDR3 DNA, 54 bases in frame from base 1. The origin of this receptor is a woman aged 25 to 45 who had been exposed to COVID-19. The sequencing sample was made of PBMCs or T cells enriched from blood (not recorded which). This chain joins TRBV19 to TRBJ1-5, with TRBD1 as a weak D call on 6 bases. The DNA sequence is given as TGTGCCAGTACGCCAGCAGCCAGTGGGCCAGGGGGCAATCAGCCCCAGCATTTT. The resulting protein is CASTPAASGPGGNQPQHF.